This T cell receptor (beta chain) comes out of a study of shared clonotypes between healthy human individuals. Comment on this clone: The junction shows a germline mismatch at one end, possibly a read error.

For every subset, genomic DNA was evenly distributed across several immunoSEQ plates. The protocol was immunoSEQ multiplex PCR, while the TCRdb copy is restricted to in-frame clones and leaves out a portion. The table lists about 1.1 million clones, 75% to 85% of them singletons, with about 0.52% in the top ten. The sample consisted of memory CD4+ T cells from PBMCs. As to subset: CD45RA-negative fraction. The TCR originated in a man between 18 and 29 years old in good health. Some clones in this sample may be carry-over from other donors' samples.

The CDR3 coding sequence is TGTGCCAGCAGCTTAAGGGCGGGAGCCTATGAGCAGTACTTC. It is translated as CASSLRAGAYEQYF. This rearrangement joins TRBV13 to TRBJ2-7; 7 bases line up with TRBD2. Germline assignment: CDR1 PRHDT and CDR2 FYEKMQ (reference sequence). The CDR3 is 14 residues long.